This TCR beta chain was found in a study of low-dose radiotherapy and immunotherapy resistance in tumors (dated by TCRdb to the early 2020s). Regarding the study in general: Patients in Cohort 1 were given 0.5 Gy per fraction every 2 weeks, and the prescribed total PTV dose was 6.5 Gy. In Cohort 2, 1 Gy per fraction was delivered every two weeks, for a total of 13 Gy over 26 weeks. Patients took aspirin 300 mg orally once daily for four cycles, starting on cycle 1 day 1. Eight patients were included in the translational analysis, namely three from the first dose cohort plus the first five from the second dose cohort. Randomization of trial participants into treatment groups was not performed. Nivolumab and ipilimumab were both given intravenously, with nivolumab at a 240 mg flat dose every two weeks and ipilimumab at 1 mg/kg every six weeks. Cyclophosphamide 200 mg/m2 was given intravenously every two weeks, one day before each radiation and immunotherapy administration.

Worth noting for this clonotype: Its antigen is unknown. This is likely an artifact of a read error, given a far larger clone one base away.

CDR1 and CDR2 (SGHAT, FQNNGV) derive from the germline V gene. The CDR3 measures 13 amino acids from cysteine to phenylalanine. Of the read, only the CDR3 DNA is kept; its 39 bases are in frame from base 1. Germline trimming amounts to 5 bases on V and 7 bases on J, with 7 as the count of junction bases outside the gene matches. The intended sense of this specimen's time point label: after trial treatment. Taken with the paper, the label for treatment or condition translates to: LDRT plus nivolumab, ipilimumab, low-dose cyclophosphamide and aspirin (RACIN trial). The donors took part in RACIN, a single-arm, phase I, dose-escalation trial that combined nivolumab, ipilimumab, aspirin, low-dose cyclophosphamide and low-dose radiotherapy. Eligible patients had advanced, TIL-negative solid tumors. The sequencer listed for this sample is Illumina HiSeq 2500. To make first-strand cDNA, Superscript III was used along with a set of TRAV- and TRBV-specific primers so that both the TCRalpha and TCRbeta chains were covered. TCRs were amplified with Phusion for 15 to 20 PCR cycles, with a constant-region primer paired with the adapter attached to the V primers. Isolated mRNA was amplified with the MessageAmp II aRNA Amplification Kit, using an approximately 16-hour in vitro transcription at 37°C. mRNA for TCR sequencing was isolated with the Dynabeads mRNA DIRECT Purification Kit. Indexed Illumina adapters were added in a second Phusion PCR of about 26 cycles, and the PCR products were purified with AMPure XP beads. The original pipeline was this. Custom Perl scripts pooled TCR sequences encoding the same protein, removed out-of-frame sequences and computed each clonotype's abundance. The analysis excluded TCR sequences that were supported by just one read. Among the metrics used to describe the repertoires were Shannon entropy, Gini index, clonality, richness, and the frequency of TCRs shared between repertoires. TCRdb reprocessing: public reads trimmed at Q25 with fastp, clones called with MiXCR, in-frame beta chains kept. One record per CDR3 amino acid sequence lists the most common genes and DNA. The V and J calls shown here were made by TCRdb, not taken from the authors' results. The sample includes 100,000 or so distinct CDR3 sequences, with less than 25% observed a single time. The top ten clones comprise about 4% of the sample.

Material: PBMCs, obtained after low-dose radiotherapy plus immunotherapy. This chain is built from TRBV11-2 and TRBJ2-7; 8 central bases correspond to TRBD1. This clonotype was obtained from a male donor with prostate cancer. The CDR3 amino acid sequence is: CASSPDRDEEQYF. The nucleotide sequence reads as follows: TGTGCCAGCAGCCCGGACAGGGATGAAGAGCAGTACTTC.